The rows below give T cell receptor beta chains drawn from one sample of a study of blood T cell repertoires in COVID-19. Clones were read by immunoSEQ multiplex PCR, and TCRdb kept only the in-frame ones, dropping some. The table records 200,000 to 250,000 clones, 82% of them present only once. Material: peripheral blood. The receptor set was obtained from a woman aged 70-85 years with COVID-19, enrolled during active disease. Both conserved end residues are trimmed from each CDR3. The order of the fields is CDR3 length, V gene, clone size, CDR3 protein. Not all rows give a size; the values are once, few, many and, for expanded clones, a class.

CDR3 length: 13; V gene: TRBV18; clone size: few; CDR3 protein: ASSPGQGDTTEAF
CDR3 length: 9; V gene: TRBV7-2; clone size: .; CDR3 protein: ASSTVDEQF
CDR3 length: 14; V gene: TRBV24-1; clone size: .; CDR3 protein: ATSDLFSGSDGELF
CDR3 length: 12; V gene: TRBV6-5; clone size: few; CDR3 protein: ASTRQGAGEKLF
CDR3 length: 12; V gene: TRBV7-9; clone size: few; CDR3 protein: ASSQTGQPYEQY
CDR3 length: 14; V gene: TRBV6-1; clone size: .; CDR3 protein: ASSERPAGAEETQY
CDR3 length: 17; V gene: TRBV7-2; clone size: .; CDR3 protein: ASSSSILTMGTGSNTIY
CDR3 length: 11; V gene: TRBV27; clone size: few; CDR3 protein: ASSYLGGQPQH
CDR3 length: 18; V gene: TRBV10-3; clone size: .; CDR3 protein: AISEPAGRVGSTGTGELF
CDR3 length: 13; V gene: TRBV19; clone size: .; CDR3 protein: ASRQSGTGDTEAF
CDR3 length: 9; V gene: TRBV28; clone size: .; CDR3 protein: ASSSGTDIY
CDR3 length: 15; V gene: TRBV24-1; clone size: .; CDR3 protein: ATSEPGTGPTVETQY
CDR3 length: 13; V gene: TRBV3-1/TRBV3-2; clone size: few; CDR3 protein: ASSRTGNSNQPQH
CDR3 length: 12; V gene: TRBV29-1; clone size: .; CDR3 protein: SVSTMEGTDTQY
CDR3 length: 13; V gene: TRBV5-4; clone size: .; CDR3 protein: ASSVTTGTNYGYT
CDR3 length: 14; V gene: TRBV15; clone size: .; CDR3 protein: ATSRGTGTNPDTQY
CDR3 length: 14; V gene: TRBV19; clone size: .; CDR3 protein: ASRITTGVLQQPQH
CDR3 length: 11; V gene: TRBV10-3; clone size: .; CDR3 protein: ASTGDGANVLT
CDR3 length: 13; V gene: TRBV2; clone size: .; CDR3 protein: ASSSGTGYTDTQY
CDR3 length: 11; V gene: TRBV7-3; clone size: .; CDR3 protein: ASSFGLANEQF
CDR3 length: 12; V gene: TRBV18; clone size: few; CDR3 protein: ASSPDDSAQPQH
CDR3 length: 9; V gene: TRBV29-1; clone size: .; CDR3 protein: SVSDRGGYT
CDR3 length: 13; V gene: TRBV6-6; clone size: .; CDR3 protein: ASSYSSRGDTEAF
CDR3 length: 13; V gene: TRBV6-5; clone size: .; CDR3 protein: ASSYSPGNNEKLF
CDR3 length: 14; V gene: TRBV9; clone size: .; CDR3 protein: ASSAGTSGSYNEQF
CDR3 length: 12; V gene: TRBV7-9; clone size: .; CDR3 protein: ASSRTGSATEAF
CDR3 length: 12; V gene: TRBV19; clone size: .; CDR3 protein: ASKAEGTSYEQY
CDR3 length: 13; V gene: TRBV28; clone size: .; CDR3 protein: ASSSPRDLSAEQY
CDR3 length: 14; V gene: TRBV18; clone size: .; CDR3 protein: ASSPFLAGATGELF
CDR3 length: 11; V gene: TRBV30; clone size: .; CDR3 protein: AWNGGGNSPLH
CDR3 length: 11; V gene: TRBV30; clone size: .; CDR3 protein: AWSVAYLNEQF
CDR3 length: 13; V gene: TRBV27; clone size: .; CDR3 protein: ASRGGRLGTDTQY
CDR3 length: 14; V gene: TRBV5-8; clone size: .; CDR3 protein: ASSLYSGRGRNEQF
CDR3 length: 12; V gene: TRBV6-2/TRBV6-3; clone size: .; CDR3 protein: ASSFSAGSNEQY
CDR3 length: 13; V gene: TRBV3-1/TRBV3-2; clone size: .; CDR3 protein: ASSRQQTDNTEAF
CDR3 length: 13; V gene: TRBV7-2; clone size: .; CDR3 protein: ASSFAQGSVGELF
CDR3 length: 15; V gene: TRBV18; clone size: .; CDR3 protein: ASSPAGQGSGANVLT
CDR3 length: 13; V gene: TRBV5-1; clone size: .; CDR3 protein: ASRAGTAVTDTQY
CDR3 length: 11; V gene: TRBV12-5; clone size: .; CDR3 protein: ASGSTGTREQY